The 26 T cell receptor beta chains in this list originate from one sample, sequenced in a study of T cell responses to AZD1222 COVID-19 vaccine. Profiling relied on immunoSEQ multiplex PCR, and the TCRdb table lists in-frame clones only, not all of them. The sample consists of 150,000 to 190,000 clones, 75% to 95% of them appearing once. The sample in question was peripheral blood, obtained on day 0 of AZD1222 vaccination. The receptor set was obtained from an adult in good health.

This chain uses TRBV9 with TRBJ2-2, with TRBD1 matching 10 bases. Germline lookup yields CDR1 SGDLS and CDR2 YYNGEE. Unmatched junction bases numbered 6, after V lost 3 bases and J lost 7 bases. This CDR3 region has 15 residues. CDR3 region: CASSETGGLIGELFF. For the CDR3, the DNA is TGTGCCAGCAGCGAGACAGGGGGCTTAATCGGGGAGCTGTTTTTT.

CDR3 amino acids: CASSEAGNNQPQHF. CDR3 bases: TGTGCCAGCAGTGAGGCAGGGAACAATCAGCCCCAGCATTTT. The rearrangement joins TRBV25-1 to TRBJ1-5; possible D gene TRBD1, 5 bases. This CDR3 has 14 amino acids. Trimming took 3 bases from V and 3 from J, leaving 9 bases between them. The germline V gene encodes CDR1 MGHDK and CDR2 SYGVNS.

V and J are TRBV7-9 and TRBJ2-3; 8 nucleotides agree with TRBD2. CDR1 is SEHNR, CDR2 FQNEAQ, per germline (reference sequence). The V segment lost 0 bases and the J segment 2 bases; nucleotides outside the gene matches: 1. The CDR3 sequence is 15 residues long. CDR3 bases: TGTGCCAGCAGCTTAGCACTAGCGGTCACAGATACGCAGTATTTT. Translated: CASSLALAVTDTQYF. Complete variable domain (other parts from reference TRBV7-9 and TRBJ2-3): DTGVSQNPRHKITKRGQNVTFRCDPISEHNRLYWYRQTLGQGPEFLTYFQNEAQLEKSRLLSDRFSAERPKGSFSTLEIQRTEQGDSAMYLCASSLALAVTDTQYFGPGTRLTVL.

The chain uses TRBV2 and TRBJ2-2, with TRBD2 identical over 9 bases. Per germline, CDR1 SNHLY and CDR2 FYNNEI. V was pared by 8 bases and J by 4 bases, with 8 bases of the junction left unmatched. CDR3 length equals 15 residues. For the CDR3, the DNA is TGTGCCAGCGGAGGGTATAGCGGGAGCACCGGGGAGCTGTTTTTT. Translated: CASGGYSGSTGELFF.

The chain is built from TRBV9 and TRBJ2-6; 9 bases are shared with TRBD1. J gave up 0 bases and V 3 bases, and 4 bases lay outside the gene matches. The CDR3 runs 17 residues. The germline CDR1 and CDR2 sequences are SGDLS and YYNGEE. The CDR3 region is CASSARDRASGANVLTF. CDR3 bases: TGTGCCAGCAGCGCCCGGGACAGGGCCTCTGGGGCCAACGTCCTGACTTTC.

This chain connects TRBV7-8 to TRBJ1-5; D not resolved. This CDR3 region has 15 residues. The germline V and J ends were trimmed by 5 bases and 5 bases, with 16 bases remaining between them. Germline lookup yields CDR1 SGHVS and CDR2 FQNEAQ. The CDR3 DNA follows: TGTGCCAGCAGCGCAAGTACCGGTGGGGATCAGCCCCAGCATTTT. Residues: CASSASTGGDQPQHF.

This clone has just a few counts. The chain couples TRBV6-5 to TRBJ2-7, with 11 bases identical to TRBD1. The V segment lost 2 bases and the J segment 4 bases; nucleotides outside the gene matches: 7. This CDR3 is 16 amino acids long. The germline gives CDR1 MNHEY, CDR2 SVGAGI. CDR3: CASSYAGDRGMYEQYF. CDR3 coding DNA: TGTGCCAGCAGTTACGCAGGGGACAGGGGGATGTACGAGCAGTACTTC.

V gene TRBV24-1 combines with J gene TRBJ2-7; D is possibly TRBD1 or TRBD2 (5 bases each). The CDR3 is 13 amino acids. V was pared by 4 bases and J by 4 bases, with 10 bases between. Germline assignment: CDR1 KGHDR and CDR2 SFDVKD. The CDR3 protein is CATSERDGYEQYF. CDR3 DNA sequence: TGTGCCACCAGTGAACGGGACGGGTACGAGCAGTACTTC.

The chain's CDR3 is CASSSPGTGGEKLFF. CDR3 nucleotide sequence: TGTGCCAGCAGTTCCCCGGGGACAGGGGGTGAAAAACTGTTTTTT. The rearrangement uses TRBV28 and TRBJ1-4; 11 bases line up with TRBD1. J gave up 7 bases and V 4 bases, and 5 bases lay outside the gene matches. The length of the CDR3 is 15 residues. Germline assignment: CDR1 MDHEN and CDR2 SYDVKM.

The chain's CDR3 is CASGLALGAGNTIYF. CDR3 sequence (DNA): TGTGCCAGCGGCCTAGCCCTAGGCGCTGGAAACACCATATATTTT. The chain carries TRBV9 and TRBJ1-3; D uncertain. The CDR3 covers 15 residues. The V end lost 7 bases, the J end lost 2 bases, and 16 bases lay between the germline ends. CDR1 is SGDLS and CDR2 is YYNGEE in the germline V gene.

As DNA, the CDR3 is TGTGCCAGCAGTTACAGTCAGGGAAACTACGAGCAGTACTTC. Translation: CASSYSQGNYEQYF. The chain joins TRBV6-5 to TRBJ2-7, with D maybe TRBD1 (5 bases). V was clipped by 2 bases and J by 3 bases, with 11 bases between them. Germline loops: CDR1 MNHEY, CDR2 SVGAGI. The CDR3 has 14 residues.

The CDR3 DNA follows: TGTGCCAGCAGCTTAGACCGCGGGGGTCTCGGGGAGCTGTTTTTT. This sequence encodes CASSLDRGGLGELFF. The chain links TRBV11-2 to TRBJ2-2, with TRBD2 identical over 7 bases. Germline V gene lookup returns CDR1 SGHAT and CDR2 FQNNGV. This CDR3 comprises 15 residues. The V and J ends lost 0 bases and 7 bases, in that order; junction bases with no gene match: 5.

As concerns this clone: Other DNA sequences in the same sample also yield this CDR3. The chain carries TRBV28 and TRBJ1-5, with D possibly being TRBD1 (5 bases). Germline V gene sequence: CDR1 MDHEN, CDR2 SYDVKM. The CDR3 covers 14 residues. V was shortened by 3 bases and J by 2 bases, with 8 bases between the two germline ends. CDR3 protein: CASSFLGGNQPQHF. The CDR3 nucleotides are TGTGCCAGCAGTTTCCTAGGGGGCAATCAGCCCCAGCATTTT.

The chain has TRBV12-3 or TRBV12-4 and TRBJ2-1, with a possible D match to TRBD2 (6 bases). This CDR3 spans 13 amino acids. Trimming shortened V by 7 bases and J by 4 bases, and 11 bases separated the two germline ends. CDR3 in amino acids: CASKRGLYNEQFF. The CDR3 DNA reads TGTGCCAGCAAAAGGGGACTTTACAATGAGCAGTTCTTC.

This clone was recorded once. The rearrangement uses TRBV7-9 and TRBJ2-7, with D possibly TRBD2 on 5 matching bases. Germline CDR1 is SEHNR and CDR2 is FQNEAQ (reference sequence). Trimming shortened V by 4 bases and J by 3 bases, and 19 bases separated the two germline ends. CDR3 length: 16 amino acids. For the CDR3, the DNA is TGTGCCAGCAGCTCTCTTACCGGCGGGCCTGACTACGAGCAGTACTTC. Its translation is CASSSLTGGPDYEQYF.

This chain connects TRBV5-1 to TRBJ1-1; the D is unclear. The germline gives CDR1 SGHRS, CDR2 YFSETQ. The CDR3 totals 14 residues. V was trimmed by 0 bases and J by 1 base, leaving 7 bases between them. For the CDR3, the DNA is TGCGCCAGCAGCTTGGAGAGCACGAACACTGAAGCTTTCTTT. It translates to CASSLESTNTEAFF.

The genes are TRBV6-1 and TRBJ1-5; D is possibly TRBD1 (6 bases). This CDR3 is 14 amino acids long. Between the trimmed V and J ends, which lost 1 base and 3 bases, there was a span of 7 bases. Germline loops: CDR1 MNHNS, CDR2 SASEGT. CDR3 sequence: CASSEEGDNQPQHF. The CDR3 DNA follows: TGTGCCAGCAGTGAAGAGGGGGACAATCAGCCCCAGCATTTT.

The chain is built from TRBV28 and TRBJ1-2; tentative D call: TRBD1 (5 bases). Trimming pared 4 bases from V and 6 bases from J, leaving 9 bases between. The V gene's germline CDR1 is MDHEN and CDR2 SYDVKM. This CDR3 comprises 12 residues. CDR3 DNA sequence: TGTGCCAGCAGTTGGGACGCAGATGGCTACACCTTC. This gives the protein CASSWDADGYTF.

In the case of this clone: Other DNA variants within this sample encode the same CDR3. The CDR3 DNA sequence: TGTGCCAGCTCACCAAGCGGGGACACTGAAGCTTTCTTT. Its protein product is CASSPSGDTEAFF. This chain links TRBV18 with TRBJ1-1; D ambiguous. The CDR3 is made up of 13 amino acids. Looked up from germline, CDR1 is KGHSH and CDR2 is LQKENI. V was cut by 2 bases and J by 3 bases, with 7 bases left in between.

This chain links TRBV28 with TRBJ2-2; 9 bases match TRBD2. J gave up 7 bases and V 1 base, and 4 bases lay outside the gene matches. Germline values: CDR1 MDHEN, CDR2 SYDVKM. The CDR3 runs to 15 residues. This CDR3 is CASSLLAGVHGELFF. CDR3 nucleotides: TGTGCCAGCAGTTTATTAGCGGGAGTGCACGGGGAGCTGTTTTTT. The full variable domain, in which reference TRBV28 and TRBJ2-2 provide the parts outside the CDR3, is DVKVTQSSRYLVKRTGEKVFLECVQDMDHENMFWYRQDPGLGLRLIYFSYDVKMKEKGDIPEGYSVSREKKERFSLILESASTNQTSMYLCASSLLAGVHGELFFGEGSRLTVL.

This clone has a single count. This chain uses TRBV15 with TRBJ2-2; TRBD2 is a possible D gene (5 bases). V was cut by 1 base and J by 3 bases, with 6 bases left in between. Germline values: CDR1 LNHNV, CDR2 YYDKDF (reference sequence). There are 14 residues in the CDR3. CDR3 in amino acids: CATSRGTYTGELFF. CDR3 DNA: TGTGCCACCAGCAGAGGGACTTACACCGGGGAGCTGTTTTTT.

The CDR3 is CASSRSYNEQFF. For the CDR3, the DNA is TGTGCCAGCTCCCGGTCCTACAATGAGCAGTTCTTC. This sequence joins TRBV27 and TRBJ2-1; the D is unclear. The germline gives CDR1 MNHEY, CDR2 SMNVEV (reference sequence). Trimming removed 8 bases at V and 1 base at J, with 6 bases between. CDR3 length: 12 residues.

The CDR3 DNA reads as TGTGCCAGCAGTGGGGCTAGGATCACAGATACGCAGTATTTT. Translating it yields CASSGARITDTQYF. The gene calls are TRBV27 and TRBJ2-3; TRBD1 might be the D (5 bases). Germline CDR1 reads MNHEY; CDR2 reads SMNVEV (reference sequence). The CDR3 runs to 14 residues. V was cut by 5 bases and J by 2 bases, with 11 bases left in between.

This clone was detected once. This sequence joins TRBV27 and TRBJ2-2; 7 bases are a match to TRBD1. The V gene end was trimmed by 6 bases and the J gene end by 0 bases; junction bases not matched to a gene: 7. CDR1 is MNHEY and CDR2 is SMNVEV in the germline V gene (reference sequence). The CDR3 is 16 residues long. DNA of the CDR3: TGTGCCAGCAGCAAACGGGACAGAGCGAACACCGGGGAGCTGTTTTTT. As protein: CASSKRDRANTGELFF.

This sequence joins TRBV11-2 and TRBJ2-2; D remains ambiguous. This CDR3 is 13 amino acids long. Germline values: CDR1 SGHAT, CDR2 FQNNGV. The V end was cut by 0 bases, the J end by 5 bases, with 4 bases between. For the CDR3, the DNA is TGTGCCAGCAGCTTAGATCTGACCGGGGAGCTGTTTTTT. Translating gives CASSLDLTGELFF.

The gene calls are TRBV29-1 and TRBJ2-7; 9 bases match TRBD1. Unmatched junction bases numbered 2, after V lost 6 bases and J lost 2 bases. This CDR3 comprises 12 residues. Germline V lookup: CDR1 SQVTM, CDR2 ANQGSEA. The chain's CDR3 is CSVRTGAYEQYF. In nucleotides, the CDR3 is TGCAGCGTAAGGACAGGGGCCTACGAGCAGTACTTC.